This T cell receptor beta chain was identified during a study of T cell responses to AZD1222 COVID-19 vaccine. This clone was counted only a few times. Repertoires were generated with immunoSEQ multiplex PCR, while TCRdb's copy carries only in-frame clones and drops some. This repertoire shows 150,000 to 200,000 clones, more than 80% found once; its top ten account for roughly 6.5%. Germline V gene data show CDR1 as MNHEY and CDR2 as SVGAGI. CDR3 length: 16 amino acids. The V and J ends lost 0 bases and 4 bases respectively, with 15 bases between them. The sample here was peripheral blood, taken on day 0 of AZD1222 vaccination. The sequence came from an adult in good health. The chain links TRBV6-5 to TRBJ1-2, with D unresolved. The CDR3 coding sequence is TGTGCCAGCAGTTACTCGAACGTAGGCAGCAGCTATGGCTACACCTTC. It translates to CASSYSNVGSSYGYTF.